These 2 T cell receptor beta chains originate from one sample sequenced in a study of blood T cell repertoires in COVID-19. Profiled with immunoSEQ multiplex PCR; TCRdb holds only in-frame clones, not every one. The sample lists 220,000 or so clones; around 84% were seen once. What was sequenced was peripheral blood. These receptors all stem from a man under 40 with active or convalescent COVID-19.

The rearrangement links TRBV18 to TRBJ1-4; no clear D gene. The V gene lost 2 bases and the J gene lost 0 bases, with 10 bases spanning the gap. The V gene's germline CDR1 is KGHSH and CDR2 LQKENI. The length of the CDR3 is 16 residues. CDR3 bases: TGTGCCAGCTCACCAGAGATAGAGACAACTAATGAAAAACTGTTTTTT. It codes for CASSPEIETTNEKLFF.

The chain employs TRBV14 and TRBJ1-2; D may be TRBD1 (6 bases). CDR1 and CDR2 (germline): SGHDN, FVKESK. V was shortened by 1 base and J by 0 bases, with 18 bases between the two germline ends. The CDR3 extends over 18 amino acids. The CDR3: CASSQVVSSRTANYGYTF. The CDR3 DNA is TGTGCCAGCAGCCAAGTCGTGTCGTCCCGGACAGCTAACTATGGCTACACCTTC.